This paragraph reports one T cell receptor beta chain. Profiled with immunoSEQ multiplex PCR; TCRdb holds only in-frame clones, not every one. The data contain some 170,000 clones, around 85% of them seen just once; the ten biggest clones take up more than 5.5%. This CDR3 contains 15 residues. V was clipped by 4 bases and J by 6 bases; unmatched bases: 8. The germline V gene encodes CDR1 KGHDR and CDR2 SFDVKD. The sample originates from a study of blood T cell repertoires in COVID-19. Participants were placed into cohorts based on the clinical history they reported. The receptor was isolated from a man between 40 and 49 years old who had recovered from COVID-19. Material: PBMCs or T cells enriched from blood (not recorded which). This chain links TRBV24-1 with TRBJ1-5, with 7 bases identical to TRBD1. Here the CDR3 reads CATSDLDREGQPQHF. The CDR3 coding sequence is TGTGCCACCAGTGACCTAGACAGGGAAGGTCAGCCCCAGCATTTT.